The 31 T cell receptor beta chains in this list originate from one sample, sequenced in a study of T cells in localized non-small cell lung cancer. Produced via immunoSEQ multiplex PCR; TCRdb's table is partial and in-frame only. This repertoire shows 30,000 to 35,000 clones, about 89% found once; its top ten account for 2.5% to 3%. The sequenced sample was peripheral blood, obtained before any cancer treatment. The receptors here all came from a female donor at least 60 years old with stage I lung adenocarcinoma.

The gene calls are TRBV18 and TRBJ2-7, with 7 bases lining up with TRBD2. With 3 bases clipped from V and 3 bases from J, the junction kept 8 bases outside the gene matches. This CDR3 has 15 amino acids. Germline CDR1 reads KGHSH; CDR2 reads LQKENI. The CDR3 nucleotides are TGTGCCAGCTCACCCCCCGAAGGGGACTACTACGAGCAGTACTTC. Residues: CASSPPEGDYYEQYF.

This chain joins TRBV5-1 and TRBJ2-3; 13 bases are a match to TRBD2. The V and J ends lost 4 bases and 6 bases, in that order; junction bases with no gene match: 8. CDR1 SGHRS and CDR2 YFSETQ come from the germline V gene. The CDR3 runs to 16 residues. The CDR3 here is CASSLRTSGSGDTQYF. The DNA of the CDR3 is TGCGCCAGCAGCCTCCGGACTAGCGGGAGTGGTGATACGCAGTATTTT.

The chain recombines TRBV4-3 with TRBJ2-1; 14 nucleotides match TRBD2. CDR3 length: 19 residues. The V segment lost 0 bases and the J segment 8 bases; nucleotides outside the gene matches: 12. Germline V gene lookup returns CDR1 LGHNA and CDR2 YSLEER. The CDR3, as DNA: TGCGCCAGCAGCCAAGATCCGCCTGGGACTAGCGGGAGTGTGGATGAGCAGTTCTTC. Translating it yields CASSQDPPGTSGSVDEQFF.

The chain uses TRBV5-1 and TRBJ2-7; D perhaps matches TRBD1 (5 bases). Germline loops: CDR1 SGHRS, CDR2 YFSETQ. V shed 0 bases and J shed 3 bases, with 16 bases lying between them. This CDR3 contains 16 residues. CDR3 DNA sequence: TGCGCCAGCAGCTTGGCCGGAGACAGTGGAGACTACGAGCAGTACTTC. Translating gives CASSLAGDSGDYEQYF.

The rearrangement links TRBV28 to TRBJ1-4; D is possibly TRBD1 (5 bases). V was cut by 3 bases and J by 8 bases, with 13 bases left in between. Germline V gene lookup returns CDR1 MDHEN and CDR2 SYDVKM. The length of the CDR3 is 14 residues. The CDR3 loop reads CASSFWGEDEKLFF. CDR3 in DNA: TGTGCCAGCAGTTTTTGGGGGGAGGACGAAAAACTGTTTTTT.

This clone appeared a few times. The rearrangement joins TRBV6-5 to TRBJ1-1; D remains unclear. CDR3 length: 13 amino acids. CDR1 is MNHEY, CDR2 SVGAGI, per germline. Trimming took 5 bases from V and 2 from J, leaving 9 bases between them. In DNA form, the CDR3 reads TGTGCCAGCAGTCCGAAACATAACACTGAAGCTTTCTTT. Encoded protein: CASSPKHNTEAFF.

The CDR3 is CSVGNGYEQYF. Written as DNA, the CDR3 is TGCAGCGTTGGTAACGGCTACGAGCAGTACTTC. J is TRBJ2-7 and V is TRBV29-1; D remains unclear. The germline V gene encodes CDR1 SQVTM and CDR2 ANQGSEA. The germline V and J ends were trimmed by 4 bases and 3 bases, with 7 bases remaining between them. The CDR3 covers 11 residues.

This chain joins TRBV7-2 and TRBJ1-2; 8 nucleotides match TRBD1. This CDR3 spans 15 amino acids. V was clipped by 1 base and J by 8 bases; unmatched bases: 9. Germline CDR1 and CDR2: SGHTA and FQGNSA. CDR3 in amino acids: CASSLEGRGLGGYTF. The CDR3 coding sequence is TGTGCCAGCAGCTTAGAAGGCAGGGGGCTGGGAGGCTACACCTTC.

The rearrangement uses TRBV29-1 and TRBJ2-3; D call uncertain. The CDR3 has 10 residues. V was pared by 8 bases and J by 2 bases, with 5 bases between. Germline V gene lookup returns CDR1 SQVTM and CDR2 ANQGSEA. CDR3 amino acids: CSTNTDTQYF. CDR3 sequence (DNA): TGCAGCACGAACACAGATACGCAGTATTTT.

This clone was counted a single time. The chain has TRBV29-1 and TRBJ2-5; 9 bases match TRBD2. The CDR3 has 14 amino acids. J was trimmed by 4 bases and V by 5 bases; bases with no gene match: 8. Germline loops: CDR1 SQVTM, CDR2 ANQGSEA. The CDR3 here is CSVMGSGRGETQYF. CDR3 nucleotide sequence: TGCAGCGTTATGGGTAGCGGGAGAGGAGAGACCCAGTACTTC.

The V and J genes are TRBV6-4 and TRBJ2-3; weak D call: TRBD2 (6 bases). Trimming took 3 bases from V and 4 from J, leaving 11 bases between them. CDR1 MRHNA and CDR2 SNTAGT come from the germline V gene. CDR3 length: 14 amino acids. CDR3 amino acids: CASSELAGADTQYF. CDR3 sequence (DNA): TGTGCCAGCAGTGAACTAGCAGGAGCAGATACGCAGTATTTT.

The rearrangement uses TRBV12-5 and TRBJ1-2, with TRBD1 matching 7 bases. With V trimmed by 1 base and J by 6 bases, 5 bases remained unmatched. The CDR3 contains 14 residues. The V gene's germline CDR1 is LGHNT and CDR2 FRNRAP. CDR3 residues: CASGLGNRGDGYTF. The CDR3 DNA sequence: TGTGCTAGTGGTTTGGGGAACAGGGGAGATGGCTACACCTTC.

This chain connects TRBV7-9 to TRBJ2-3; D is uncertain. The CDR3 runs 10 residues. CDR1 is SEHNR, CDR2 FQNEAQ, per germline (reference sequence). Trimming took off 4 bases at V and 6 bases at J, with 2 bases between the two ends. CDR3 coding DNA: TGTGCCAGCAGCTGGGATACGCAGTATTTT. Amino acid sequence: CASSWDTQYF.

DNA for the CDR3: TGTGCCTGGAGTAGGGGCACCAATCAGCCCCAGCATTTT. Its protein product is CAWSRGTNQPQHF. The rearrangement joins TRBV30 to TRBJ1-5, with TRBD1 as a possible D gene (5 bases). Germline V gene lookup returns CDR1 GTSNPN and CDR2 SVGIG (reference sequence). The CDR3 is 13 amino acids. Trimming pared 2 bases from V and 3 bases from J, leaving 8 bases between.

This chain joins TRBV11-2 and TRBJ2-1, with D possibly matching TRBD2 (5 bases). Looked up from germline, CDR1 is SGHAT and CDR2 is FQNNGV. The CDR3 is 15 residues long. V lost 5 bases and J 0 bases, leaving 11 bases between the germline ends. DNA of the CDR3: TGTGCCAGCAGCCCCCAAACTAGCTCCTACAATGAGCAGTTCTTC. Protein: CASSPQTSSYNEQFF.

This clone was observed a handful of times. Written as DNA, the CDR3 is TGTGCCACCCGGGGGGGGCTAGCGGGAGAAGATACGCAGTATTTT. It yields the protein CATRGGLAGEDTQYF. The chain uses TRBV2 and TRBJ2-3; 10 nucleotides align to TRBD2. The CDR3 is 15 amino acids. The germline CDR1 and CDR2 sequences are SNHLY and FYNNEI. V trimming: 10 bases; J trimming: 5 bases; junction bases outside the gene matches: 12.

This chain connects TRBV6-1 to TRBJ2-1; the D gene could be TRBD1 or TRBD2 (5 bases each). Deletions cut 2 bases from V and 0 bases from J, with 14 bases between. Germline values: CDR1 MNHNS, CDR2 SASEGT. This CDR3 contains 17 residues. The CDR3: CASSELGTSSSYNEQFF. In DNA form, the CDR3 reads TGTGCCAGCAGTGAACTCGGGACGTCGAGCTCCTACAATGAGCAGTTCTTC.

The V call is TRBV6-1, the J call TRBJ1-1, with D possibly matching TRBD1 (6 bases). V lost 6 bases and J lost 5, with 13 bases in between. The CDR3 loop spans 13 amino acids. The germline CDR1 and CDR2 sequences are MNHNS and SASEGT. The CDR3 spells CASRRAGETEAFF. The CDR3 nucleotides read TGTGCCAGCAGACGGGCAGGGGAAACTGAAGCTTTCTTT.

The chain carries TRBV6-1 and TRBJ1-1; no firm D call. CDR3 length equals 13 residues. Germline values: CDR1 MNHNS, CDR2 SASEGT. Trimming removed 6 bases from V and 3 bases from J, with 11 bases in between. CDR3 loop: CASSPLLDTEAFF. CDR3 bases: TGTGCCAGCAGCCCCCTTTTGGACACTGAAGCTTTCTTT.

This clone was counted a few times. The DNA of the CDR3 is TGTGCCAGCAGCTTGAGAGAGCTCAATCAGCCCCAGCATTTT. Translating it yields CASSLRELNQPQHF. This sequence joins TRBV5-8 and TRBJ1-5; no firm D call. CDR1 is SGHTS, CDR2 YDEGEE, per germline. V lost 1 base to trimming and J lost 3 bases, with 8 bases between them. This CDR3 contains 14 residues.

The chain carries TRBV7-8 and TRBJ2-4, with D perhaps matching TRBD2 (5 bases). CDR3 size: 17 residues. CDR1 is SGHVS and CDR2 is FQNEAQ in the germline V gene. V lost 5 bases, J lost 0 bases, and 17 bases lay in between. This CDR3 reads CASSPEGAALAKNIQYF. The CDR3 nucleotides read TGTGCCAGCAGCCCCGAGGGTGCGGCGCTAGCCAAAAACATTCAGTACTTC.

In its sample, this clone was seen once. The chain carries TRBV7-9 and TRBJ2-2, with D possibly matching TRBD1 (6 bases). The germline gives CDR1 SEHNR, CDR2 FQNEAQ (reference sequence). The CDR3 has 10 amino acids. The V gene lost 5 bases and the J gene lost 14 bases, with 9 bases spanning the gap. The DNA for the CDR3 is TGTGCCAGCAGCCCAGGGGCACTGTTTTTT. Translated, it gives CASSPGALFF.

Regarding this clone: Other DNA sequences in this sample translate to the same CDR3. The chain carries TRBV14 and TRBJ1-5; unclear D gene. Trimming removed 0 bases at V and 0 bases at J, with 18 bases between. This CDR3 is 19 amino acids long. CDR1 is SGHDN, CDR2 FVKESK, per germline. DNA for the CDR3: TGTGCCAGCAGCCAAGATAGGAGAACGGATCATTATAGCAATCAGCCCCAGCATTTT. Translated: CASSQDRRTDHYSNQPQHF.

The chain employs TRBV2 and TRBJ1-5; D might be TRBD1 (5 bases). CDR1 is SNHLY, CDR2 FYNNEI, per germline. The CDR3 contains 14 residues. Trimming pared 3 bases from V and 1 base from J, leaving 7 bases between. The CDR3: CASSDRDSNQPQHF. CDR3 bases: TGTGCCAGCAGTGACAGGGACAGCAATCAGCCCCAGCATTTT.

This clone was observed once. This chain connects TRBV19 to TRBJ1-4, with unresolved D. Trimming took off 3 bases at V and 4 bases at J, with 9 bases between the two ends. Germline CDR1 and CDR2: LNHDA and SQIVND (reference sequence). This CDR3 has 14 residues. The CDR3 nucleotides are TGTGCCAGTAGTATTGGACTGTTTAATGAAAAACTGTTTTTT. This encodes CASSIGLFNEKLFF. Based on the CDR3 plus reference TRBV19 and TRBJ1-4, the full variable domain is DGGITQSPKYLFRKEGQNVTLSCEQNLNHDAMYWYRQDPGQGLRLIYYSQIVNDFQKGDIAEGYSVSREKKESFPLTVTSAQKNPTAFYLCASSIGLFNEKLFFGSGTQLSVL.

The chain has TRBV5-1 and TRBJ2-3; 9 bases are shared with TRBD2. This CDR3 is 16 amino acids long. Germline CDR1 SGHRS, CDR2 YFSETQ. The ends lost 4 bases at V and 1 base at J; junction bases unmatched: 7. The CDR3, as DNA: TGCGCCAGCAGCCTCCCCCTAGCGGGACGCACAGATACGCAGTATTTT. Residues: CASSLPLAGRTDTQYF.

The J gene is TRBJ1-2, the V gene TRBV7-2; D is unclear. V gave up 3 bases and J gave up 6 bases, with 14 bases separating them. The CDR3 is 14 amino acids. CDR1 and CDR2 from the germline V gene are SGHTA and FQGNSA. The CDR3 here is CASSFLSGVDGYTF. In nucleotides, the CDR3 is TGTGCCAGCAGCTTTCTCTCCGGGGTCGATGGCTACACCTTC.

The chain links TRBV5-1 to TRBJ1-1, with D perhaps TRBD1 (5 bases). Germline CDR1 and CDR2: SGHRS and YFSETQ. The CDR3 loop spans 15 amino acids. Trimming removed 1 base from V and 0 bases from J, with 10 bases in between. The CDR3 loop is CASSLFSGLNTEAFF. In DNA, the CDR3 is TGCGCCAGCAGCTTGTTTTCAGGGTTGAACACTGAAGCTTTCTTT.

In its sample, this clone was seen once. V usage is TRBV7-2 and J usage is TRBJ2-7, with 8 bases aligning to TRBD2. With 5 bases clipped from V and 8 bases from J, the junction kept 8 bases outside the gene matches. Germline CDR1 SGHTA, CDR2 FQGNSA. This CDR3 spans 13 amino acids. In DNA form, the CDR3 reads TGTGCCAGCAGCGGTGGACTAGCTGTTCAGCAGTACTTC. It encodes CASSGGLAVQQYF.

The V gene is TRBV10-1, the J gene TRBJ2-1; tentatively, D is TRBD2 (5 bases). V was cut by 0 bases and J by 9 bases, with 6 bases left in between. The length of the CDR3 is 12 residues. Germline CDR1 is WNHNN and CDR2 is SYGVQD (reference sequence). As DNA, the CDR3 is TGCGCCAGCAGTGAGTCGGCGGGTGAGCAGTTCTTC. This encodes CASSESAGEQFF.

The rearrangement links TRBV7-2 to TRBJ2-5; 9 bases fit TRBD2. CDR1 is SGHTA, CDR2 FQGNSA, per germline. The CDR3 has 16 residues. With V trimmed by 1 base and J by 5 bases, 8 bases remained unmatched. CDR3 DNA: TGTGCCAGCAGCTTAGAGCGCGCGGGAGGGGGGGAGACCCAGTACTTC. This translates into CASSLERAGGGETQYF.